One and the same sample provided the 10 T cell receptor beta chains below, sequenced in a study of T cell responses to AZD1222 COVID-19 vaccine. The protocol was immunoSEQ multiplex PCR, while the TCRdb copy is restricted to in-frame clones and leaves out a portion. The sample contains approximately 190,000 clones, just over 90% of which appear only once. The specimen was peripheral blood, collected on day 0 of AZD1222 vaccination. These receptors came from an adult in good health.

The chain is built from TRBV27 and TRBJ1-2, with TRBD1 matching over 8 bases. The CDR3 runs 14 residues. Germline CDR1 MNHEY, CDR2 SMNVEV (reference sequence). Trimming cost V 3 bases and J 2 bases; bases outside gene matches: 2. The CDR3 DNA sequence: TGTGCCAGCAGTTTTCGACAGGGGAACTATGGCTACACCTTC. This sequence encodes CASSFRQGNYGYTF.

V usage is TRBV28 and J usage is TRBJ1-4; a weak D match, TRBD1 (6 bases). The ends were cut back, 5 bases at V and 8 bases at J, with 24 bases in the middle. Germline V CDR1 and CDR2: MDHEN, SYDVKM. The CDR3 extends over 17 amino acids. CDR3: CASSLLTLQGVSEKLFF. Here the CDR3 DNA reads TGTGCCAGCAGTCTTCTCACGTTACAGGGTGTTAGCGAAAAACTGTTTTTT.

This chain links TRBV6-1 with TRBJ1-4, with a possible D match to TRBD1 (5 bases). From germline, CDR1 is MNHNS and CDR2 SASEGT. The CDR3 runs 15 residues. Deletions cut 1 base from V and 7 bases from J, with 13 bases between. CDR3 coding DNA: TGTGCCAGCAGTGAAGTGGGGGGAACGGGTGAAAAACTGTTTTTT. It is translated as CASSEVGGTGEKLFF.

A single count supports this clone. V and J are TRBV7-9 and TRBJ1-6; D unresolved. V dropped 1 base and J dropped 7 bases, with 14 bases sitting between them. CDR3 size: 16 residues. Per germline, CDR1 SEHNR and CDR2 FQNEAQ (reference sequence). CDR3 DNA sequence: TGTGCCAGCAGCTTAGACCACCTCCTGCGCAATTCACCCCTCCACTTT. Encoded protein: CASSLDHLLRNSPLHF.

The rearrangement links TRBV29-1 to TRBJ2-7; 10 bases fit TRBD1. CDR3 length: 13 residues. Germline V gives CDR1 SQVTM, CDR2 ANQGSEA. V lost 1 base to trimming and J lost 5 bases; unmatched junction nucleotides: 2. The CDR3 here is CSVEGTGGHEQYF. Here the CDR3 DNA reads TGCAGCGTTGAAGGGACAGGGGGTCACGAGCAGTACTTC.

The V and J genes are TRBV7-9 and TRBJ1-2; no definite D call. The CDR3 extends over 12 amino acids. Germline-derived CDR1 and CDR2 are SEHNR and FQNEAQ (reference sequence). The ends were cut back, 5 bases at V and 6 bases at J, with 10 bases in the middle. CDR3 protein: CASSPPPDGYTF. CDR3 DNA: TGTGCCAGCAGCCCTCCCCCTGATGGCTACACCTTC.

V gene TRBV7-9 combines with J gene TRBJ2-7; D not certain. Germline V lookup: CDR1 SEHNR, CDR2 FQNEAQ (reference sequence). The CDR3 consists of 13 residues. Between the trimmed V and J ends, which lost 5 bases and 1 base, there was a span of 9 bases. In DNA, the CDR3 is TGTGCCAGCAGCCACGGGCATTCCTACGAGCAGTACTTC. This codes for CASSHGHSYEQYF.

V is TRBV4-3 and J is TRBJ1-1; D is ambiguous. V was cut by 0 bases and J by 2 bases, with 7 bases left in between. The CDR3 is 14 residues long. Germline V lookup: CDR1 LGHNA, CDR2 YSLEER. This CDR3 reads CASSQDRSNTEAFF. The CDR3 DNA is TGCGCCAGCAGCCAAGATCGAAGTAACACTGAAGCTTTCTTT.

V and J are TRBV19 and TRBJ1-2; 7 bases agree with TRBD1. J was trimmed by 2 bases and V by 6 bases; bases with no gene match: 9. Germline-derived CDR1 and CDR2 are LNHDA and SQIVND (reference sequence). CDR3 length equals 15 residues. The CDR3 loop reads CASSLDREGNYGYTF. The CDR3 DNA sequence: TGTGCCAGTAGCCTAGACAGGGAGGGCAACTATGGCTACACCTTC.

The J gene is TRBJ1-5, the V gene TRBV4-1; D uncertain. V lost 3 bases, J lost 3 bases, and 9 bases lay in between. The CDR3 covers 14 residues. The germline CDR1 and CDR2 sequences are MGHRA and YSYEKL. The CDR3 protein is CASSQDNNNQPQHF. CDR3 sequence (DNA): TGCGCCAGCAGCCAGGATAACAACAATCAGCCCCAGCATTTT.